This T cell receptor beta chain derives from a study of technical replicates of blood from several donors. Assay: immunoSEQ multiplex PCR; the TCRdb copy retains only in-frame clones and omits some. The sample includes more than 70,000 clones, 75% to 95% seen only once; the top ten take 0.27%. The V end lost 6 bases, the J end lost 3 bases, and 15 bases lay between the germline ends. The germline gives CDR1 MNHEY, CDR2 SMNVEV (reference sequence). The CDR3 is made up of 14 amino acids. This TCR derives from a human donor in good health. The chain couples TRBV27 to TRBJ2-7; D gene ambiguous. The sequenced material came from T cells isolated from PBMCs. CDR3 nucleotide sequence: TGTGCCAGCAGCCCTTCGAGGCATAACTACGAGCAGTACTTC. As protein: CASSPSRHNYEQYF.